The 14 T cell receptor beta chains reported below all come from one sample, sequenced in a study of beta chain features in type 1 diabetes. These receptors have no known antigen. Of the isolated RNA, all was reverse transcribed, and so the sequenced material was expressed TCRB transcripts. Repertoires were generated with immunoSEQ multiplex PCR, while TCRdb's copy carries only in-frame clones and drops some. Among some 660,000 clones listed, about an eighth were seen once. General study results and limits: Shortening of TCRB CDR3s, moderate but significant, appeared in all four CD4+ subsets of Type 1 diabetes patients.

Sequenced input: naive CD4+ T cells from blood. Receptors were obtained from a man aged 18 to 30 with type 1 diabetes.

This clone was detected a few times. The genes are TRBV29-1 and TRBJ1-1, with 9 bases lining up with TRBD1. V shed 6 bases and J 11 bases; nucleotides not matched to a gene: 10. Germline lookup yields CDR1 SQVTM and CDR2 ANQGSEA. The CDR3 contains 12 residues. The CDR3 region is CSVLIFDRGAFF. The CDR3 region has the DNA TGCAGCGTCCTCATCTTCGACAGGGGGGCTTTCTTT.

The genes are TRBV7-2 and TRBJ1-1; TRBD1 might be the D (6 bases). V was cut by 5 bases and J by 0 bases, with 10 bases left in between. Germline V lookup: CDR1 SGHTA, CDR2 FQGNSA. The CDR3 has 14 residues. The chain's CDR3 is CASSIGTLNTEAFF. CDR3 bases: TGTGCCAGCAGCATCGGGACATTGAACACTGAAGCTTTCTTT.

The DNA for the CDR3 is TGTGCCTGGTCCAAGGGAGCAAACACTGAAGCTTTCTTT. Amino acid sequence: CAWSKGANTEAFF. This rearrangement joins TRBV30 to TRBJ1-1; D call uncertain. The V gene's germline CDR1 is GTSNPN and CDR2 SVGIG (reference sequence). The CDR3 is 13 residues long. V lost 5 bases to trimming and J lost 2 bases, with 12 bases between them.

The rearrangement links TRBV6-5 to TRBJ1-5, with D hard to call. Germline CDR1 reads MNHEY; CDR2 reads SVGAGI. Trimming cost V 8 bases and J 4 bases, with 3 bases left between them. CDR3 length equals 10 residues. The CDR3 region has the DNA TGTGCCAGCTCTAATCAGCCCCAGCATTTT. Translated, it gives CASSNQPQHF.

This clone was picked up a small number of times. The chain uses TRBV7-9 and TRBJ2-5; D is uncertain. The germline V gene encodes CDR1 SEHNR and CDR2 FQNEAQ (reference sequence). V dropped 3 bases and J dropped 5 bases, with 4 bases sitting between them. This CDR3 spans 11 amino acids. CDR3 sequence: CASSFDETQYF. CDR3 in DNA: TGTGCCAGCAGCTTTGATGAGACCCAGTACTTC.

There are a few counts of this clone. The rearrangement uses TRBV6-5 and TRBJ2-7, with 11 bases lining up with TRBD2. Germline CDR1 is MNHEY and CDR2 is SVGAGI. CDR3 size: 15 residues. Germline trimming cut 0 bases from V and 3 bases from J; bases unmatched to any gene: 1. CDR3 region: CASSYSTSGGYEQYF. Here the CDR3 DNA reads TGTGCCAGCAGTTACTCAACTAGCGGGGGCTACGAGCAGTACTTC.

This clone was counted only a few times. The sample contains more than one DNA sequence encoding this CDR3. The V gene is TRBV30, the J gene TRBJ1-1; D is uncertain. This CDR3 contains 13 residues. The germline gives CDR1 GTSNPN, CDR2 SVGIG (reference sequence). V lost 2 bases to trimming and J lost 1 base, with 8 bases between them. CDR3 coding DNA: TGTGCCTGGAGTAGGGTAGAGAACACTGAAGCTTTCTTT. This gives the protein CAWSRVENTEAFF.

DNA of the CDR3: TGTGCCAGCAGCCCCGACAGGGACACTGAAGCTTTCTTT. Translated: CASSPDRDTEAFF. J is TRBJ1-1 and V is TRBV2; 7 nucleotides align to TRBD1. CDR1 and CDR2 (germline): SNHLY, FYNNEI. The CDR3 spans 13 residues. With 6 bases clipped from V and 3 bases from J, the junction kept 4 bases outside the gene matches.

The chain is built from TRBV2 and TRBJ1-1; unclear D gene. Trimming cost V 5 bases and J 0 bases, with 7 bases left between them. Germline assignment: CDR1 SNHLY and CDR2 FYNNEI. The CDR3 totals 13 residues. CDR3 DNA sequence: TGTGCCAGCAGTACGGAGATGAACACTGAAGCTTTCTTT. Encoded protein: CASSTEMNTEAFF.

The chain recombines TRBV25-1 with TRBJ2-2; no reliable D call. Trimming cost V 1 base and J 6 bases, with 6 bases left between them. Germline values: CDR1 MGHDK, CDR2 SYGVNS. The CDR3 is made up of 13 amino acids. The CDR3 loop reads CASSELVAGELFF. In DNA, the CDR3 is TGTGCCAGCAGTGAATTAGTAGCCGGGGAGCTGTTTTTT.

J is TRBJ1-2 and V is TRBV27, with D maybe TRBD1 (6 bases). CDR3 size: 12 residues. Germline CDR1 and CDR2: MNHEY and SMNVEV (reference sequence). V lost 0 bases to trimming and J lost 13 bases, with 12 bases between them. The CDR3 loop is CASSLSGAPATF. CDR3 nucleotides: TGTGCCAGCAGTTTATCGGGGGCCCCGGCCACCTTC.

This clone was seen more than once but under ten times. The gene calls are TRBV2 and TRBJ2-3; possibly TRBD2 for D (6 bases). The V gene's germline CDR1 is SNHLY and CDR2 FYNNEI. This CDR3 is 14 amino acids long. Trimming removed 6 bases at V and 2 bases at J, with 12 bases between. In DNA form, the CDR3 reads TGTGCCAGCAGGCCCCTAGCGTACACAGATACGCAGTATTTT. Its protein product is CASRPLAYTDTQYF.

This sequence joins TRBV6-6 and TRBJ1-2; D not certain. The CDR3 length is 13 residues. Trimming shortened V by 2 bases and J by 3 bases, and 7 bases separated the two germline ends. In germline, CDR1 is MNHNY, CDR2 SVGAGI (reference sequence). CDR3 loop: CASSYREHYGYTF. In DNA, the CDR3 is TGTGCCAGCAGTTACCGGGAGCACTATGGCTACACCTTC.

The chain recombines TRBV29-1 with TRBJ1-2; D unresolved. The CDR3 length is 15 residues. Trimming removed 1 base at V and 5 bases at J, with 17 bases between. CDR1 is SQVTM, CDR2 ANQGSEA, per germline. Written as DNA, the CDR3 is TGCAGCGTTGAAGTAGGAACTCGGAGATATTATGGCTACACCTTC. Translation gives CSVEVGTRRYYGYTF.